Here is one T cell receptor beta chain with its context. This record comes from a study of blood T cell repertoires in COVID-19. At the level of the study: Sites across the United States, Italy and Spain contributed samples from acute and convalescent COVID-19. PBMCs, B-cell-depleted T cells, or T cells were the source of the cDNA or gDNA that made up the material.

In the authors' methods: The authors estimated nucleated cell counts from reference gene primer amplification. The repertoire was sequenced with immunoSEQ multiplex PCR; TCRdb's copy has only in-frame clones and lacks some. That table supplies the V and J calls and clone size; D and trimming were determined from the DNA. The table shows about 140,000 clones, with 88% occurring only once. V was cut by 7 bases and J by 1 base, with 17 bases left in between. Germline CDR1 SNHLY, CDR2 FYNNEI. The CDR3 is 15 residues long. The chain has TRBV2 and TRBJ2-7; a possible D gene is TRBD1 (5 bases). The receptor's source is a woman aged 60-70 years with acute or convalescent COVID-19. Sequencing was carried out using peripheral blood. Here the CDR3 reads CASKRTPASSYEQYF. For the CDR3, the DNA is TGTGCCAGCAAACGGACACCTGCGTCATCCTACGAGCAGTACTTC.